This TCR beta chain came from a study of cytomegalovirus exposure and HLA in healthy donors. Study-level points and caveats: Despite most TCR sequences being rare, some public TCRs occurred in many donors. Altogether, 150 to 200 TCR beta chains were recorded as cytomegalovirus-associated.

The PCR made use of 60 Vbeta and 13 Jbeta primers. Sequenced by immunoSEQ multiplex PCR; TCRdb stores in-frame clones only, minus some. Among tens of thousands of clones, 55% to 80% were seen once, and the ten largest hold over 2.5%. Worth noting for this clone: The target antigen is unknown.

This CDR3 has 12 amino acids. Germline-derived CDR1 and CDR2 are SGHRS and YFSETQ. V was pared by 5 bases and J by 11 bases, with 15 bases between. The chain carries TRBV5-1 and TRBJ2-3; possibly TRBD2 for D (5 bases). The sequence derives from a woman in her forties or fifties in good health and CMV-seronegative. Sequences were obtained from PBMCs. CDR3 nucleotide sequence: TGCGCCAGCAGTTGGTCGCAACGGGAGCAGTATTTT. Translation gives CASSWSQREQYF.